These 3 T cell receptor beta chains were sequenced from one sample in a study of STAT5B mutations in CD4+ large granular lymphocyte leukemia. Assay used: immunoSEQ multiplex PCR; TCRdb lists only in-frame clones, some missing. The table has about 30,000 clones, around 80% seen once. The specimen sequenced was CD4+ T cells from blood buffy coats. These receptors all stem from a human donor in good health.

The chain uses TRBV2 and TRBJ2-4, with D tentatively TRBD1 (5 bases). CDR3 size: 16 residues. Germline CDR1 is SNHLY and CDR2 is FYNNEI. Trimming took off 1 base at V and 1 base at J, with 11 bases between the two ends. CDR3 sequence reads: CASSEDQGLAKNIQYF. CDR3 in DNA: TGTGCCAGCAGTGAAGATCAGGGTCTGGCCAAAAACATTCAGTACTTC.

The chain joins TRBV30 to TRBJ2-5; possible D gene TRBD2, 6 bases. Germline-derived CDR1 and CDR2 are GTSNPN and SVGIG (reference sequence). The CDR3 contains 15 residues. The V end lost 0 bases, the J end lost 2 bases, and 13 bases lay between the germline ends. The CDR3 loop reads CAWSVMRGKQETQYF. CDR3 DNA: TGTGCCTGGAGTGTAATGCGGGGAAAACAAGAGACCCAGTACTTC.

V gene TRBV19 combines with J gene TRBJ1-4; no definite D call. Trimming removed 3 bases at V and 8 bases at J, with 10 bases between. The CDR3 contains 13 residues. CDR1 LNHDA and CDR2 SQIVND come from the germline V gene (reference sequence). The CDR3: CASSIERAEKLFF. In DNA, the CDR3 is TGTGCCAGTAGTATTGAGAGGGCGGAAAAACTGTTTTTT. Variable domain in full (rest from reference TRBV19 and TRBJ1-4): DGGITQSPKYLFRKEGQNVTLSCEQNLNHDAMYWYRQDPGQGLRLIYYSQIVNDFQKGDIAEGYSVSREKKESFPLTVTSAQKNPTAFYLCASSIERAEKLFFGSGTQLSVL.